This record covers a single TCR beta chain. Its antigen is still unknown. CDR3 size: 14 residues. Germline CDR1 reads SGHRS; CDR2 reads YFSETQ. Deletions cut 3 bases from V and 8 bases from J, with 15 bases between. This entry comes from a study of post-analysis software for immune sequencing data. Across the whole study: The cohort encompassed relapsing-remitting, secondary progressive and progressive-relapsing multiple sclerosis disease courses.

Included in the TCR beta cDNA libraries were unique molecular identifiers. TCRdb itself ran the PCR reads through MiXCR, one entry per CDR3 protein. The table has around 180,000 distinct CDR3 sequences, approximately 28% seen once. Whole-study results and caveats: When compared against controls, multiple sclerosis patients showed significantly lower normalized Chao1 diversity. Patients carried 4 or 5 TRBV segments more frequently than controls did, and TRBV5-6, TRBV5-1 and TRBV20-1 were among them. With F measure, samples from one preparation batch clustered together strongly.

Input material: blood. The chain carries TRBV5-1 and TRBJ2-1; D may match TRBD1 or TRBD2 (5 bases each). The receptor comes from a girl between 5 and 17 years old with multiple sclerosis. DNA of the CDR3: TGCGCCAGCAGCTCTCCGGGGCTCAGGGATGAGCAGTTCTTC. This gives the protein CASSSPGLRDEQFF.